The sequence of this TCR beta chain was determined in a study of lymphopenia after photon versus proton radiotherapy. The CDR3 covers 13 residues. CDR1 SEHNR and CDR2 FQNEAQ come from the germline V gene (reference sequence). V dropped 1 base and J dropped 5 bases, with 9 bases sitting between them. The method was immunoSEQ multiplex PCR; TCRdb's version includes in-frame clones alone and lacks a portion of them. The table shows roughly 30,000 clones, with approximately 87% occurring only once. The sample here was peripheral blood, taken from a patient treated with proton-based radiotherapy. The receptor was isolated from an older woman with cholangiocarcinoma. Some clones in this sample may be carry-over from other donors' samples. The genes are TRBV7-9 and TRBJ2-7; D gene uncertain. The CDR3 is CASSLVDGDEQYF. The CDR3 DNA reads as TGTGCCAGCAGCTTAGTAGACGGCGACGAGCAGTACTTC.